One and the same sample provided the 3 T cell receptor beta chains below, sequenced in a study of CD8+ T cells in alopecia areata. As the sequencing template, cDNA was produced by extracting RNA and reverse transcribing it. The repertoire was sequenced with immunoSEQ multiplex PCR; TCRdb's copy has only in-frame clones and lacks some. Singletons are absent from the sample, which has approximately 280,000 clones. Pooled cutaneous lymph node cells were sorted using CD4, CD8alpha, NKG2D, NKG2ACE and other markers. The source material was CD4+ T cells sorted from a lymph node. These receptors originate from a C3H/HeJ mouse with alopecia areata. The mouse strain carries the MHC haplotype H2-k.

As concerns this clone: The gene symbols are mouse symbols. The CDR3 end is not reached by the read, which stops 4 residues before it; the germline J gene fills it in. The chain is built from TRBV1 and TRBJ2-7; 7 nucleotides agree with TRBD1. Germline-derived CDR1 and CDR2 are NSQYPW and LRSPGD (reference sequence). The CDR3 covers 14 residues. The CDR3 sequence: CTCSADNRGYEQYF. Incomplete CDR3 DNA: TGCACCTGCAGTGCAGATAACAGGGGATAT.

This clone was counted only a few times. These gene names are mouse names. Read data end 4 residues before the CDR3 end; the end is taken from the germline J gene. Within the sample, other DNA sequences also encode this same CDR3. The chain links TRBV5 to TRBJ2-2; D is perhaps TRBD1 or TRBD2 (6 bases each). The CDR3 is 16 residues long. The V and J ends lost 0 bases and 0 bases respectively, with 8 bases between them. Germline V gives CDR1 LGHNA, CDR2 YNLKQL (reference sequence). The sequenced CDR3 bases are TGTGCCAGCAGCCAAGAGGGGGCAGCAAACACCGGG. Protein sequence: CASSQEGAANTG. The whole CDR3 region reads CASSQEGAANTGQLYF.

To note about this clone: The genes and germline here are from mouse. Read data end 4 residues before the CDR3 end; the end is taken from the germline J gene. The chain carries TRBV17 and TRBJ2-5; D might be TRBD1 (7 bases). Germline V gives CDR1 MNHDT, CDR2 YYDKIL. The CDR3 consists of 16 residues. CDR3 amino acids: CASSRDPRRGRDTQYF. Incomplete CDR3 DNA: TGTGCTAGCAGTAGAGATCCCCGAAGGGGGCGAGAC.